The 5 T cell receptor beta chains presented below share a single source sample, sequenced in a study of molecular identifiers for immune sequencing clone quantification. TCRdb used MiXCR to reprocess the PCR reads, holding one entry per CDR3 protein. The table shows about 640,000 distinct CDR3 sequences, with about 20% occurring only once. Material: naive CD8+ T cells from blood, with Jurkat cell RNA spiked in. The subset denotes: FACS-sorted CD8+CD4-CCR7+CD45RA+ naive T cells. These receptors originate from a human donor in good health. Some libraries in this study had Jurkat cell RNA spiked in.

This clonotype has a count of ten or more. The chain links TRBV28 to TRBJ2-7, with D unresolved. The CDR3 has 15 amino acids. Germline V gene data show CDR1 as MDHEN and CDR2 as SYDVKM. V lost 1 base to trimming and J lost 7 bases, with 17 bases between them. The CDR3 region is CASSLSRKGLGEQYF. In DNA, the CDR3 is TGTGCCAGCAGTTTATCGAGGAAGGGCCTGGGGGAGCAGTACTTC.

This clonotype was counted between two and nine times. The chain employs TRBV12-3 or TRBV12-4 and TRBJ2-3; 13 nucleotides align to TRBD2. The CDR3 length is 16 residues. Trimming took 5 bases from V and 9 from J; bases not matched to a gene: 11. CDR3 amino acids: CASSPPTSGRQGTQYF. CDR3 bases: TGTGCCAGCAGTCCCCCGACTAGCGGGAGGCAGGGGACGCAGTATTTT.

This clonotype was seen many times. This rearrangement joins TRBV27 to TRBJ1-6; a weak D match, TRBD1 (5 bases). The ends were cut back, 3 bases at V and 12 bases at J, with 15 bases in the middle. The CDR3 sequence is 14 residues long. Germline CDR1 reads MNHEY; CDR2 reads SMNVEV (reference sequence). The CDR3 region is CASSLFQGPLPLHF. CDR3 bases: TGTGCCAGCAGTTTGTTTCAGGGACCTTTACCCCTCCACTTT.

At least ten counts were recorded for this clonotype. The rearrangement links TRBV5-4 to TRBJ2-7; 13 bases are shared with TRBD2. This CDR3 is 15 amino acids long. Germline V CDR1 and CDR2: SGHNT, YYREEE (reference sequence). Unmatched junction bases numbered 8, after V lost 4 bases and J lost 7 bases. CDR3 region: CASSLRTSGSDEQYF. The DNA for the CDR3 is TGTGCCAGCAGCCTCCGGACTAGCGGGAGTGATGAGCAGTACTTC.

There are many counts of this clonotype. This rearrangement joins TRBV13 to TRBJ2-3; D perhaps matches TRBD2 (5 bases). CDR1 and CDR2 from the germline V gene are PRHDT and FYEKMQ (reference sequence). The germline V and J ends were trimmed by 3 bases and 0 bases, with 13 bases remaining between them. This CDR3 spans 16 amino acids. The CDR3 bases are TGTGCCAGCAGCTTGGGAGCCGTAACTAGCACAGATACGCAGTATTTT. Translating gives CASSLGAVTSTDTQYF.